The 29 T cell receptor beta chains listed next were all sequenced from one sample in a study of T cell responses to AZD1222 COVID-19 vaccine. Produced via immunoSEQ multiplex PCR; TCRdb's table is partial and in-frame only. The repertoire has about 260,000 clones, 80% to 95% of them found once; the top ten carry around 0.6%. The source material was peripheral blood, sampled on day 0 of AZD1222 vaccination. The receptors originated from an adult in good health.

The V and J genes are TRBV9 and TRBJ2-3, with TRBD2 matching 11 bases. Germline loops: CDR1 SGDLS, CDR2 YYNGEE. V lost 4 bases, J lost 2 bases, and 6 bases stayed unmatched. This CDR3 spans 16 amino acids. CDR3 DNA: TGTGCCAGCAGCCAGGGACTAGCGGTGTTCACAGATACGCAGTATTTT. Translated: CASSQGLAVFTDTQYF.

This clone was found once. This chain uses TRBV13 with TRBJ1-2, with D possibly TRBD1 on 5 matching bases. V was cut by 5 bases and J by 2 bases, with 9 bases left in between. The germline V gene has CDR1 PRHDT and CDR2 FYEKMQ (reference sequence). The CDR3 runs to 13 residues. CDR3: CASSPRGNYGYTF. The DNA for the CDR3 is TGTGCCAGCAGCCCTCGGGGGAACTATGGCTACACCTTC.

The chain joins TRBV19 to TRBJ1-1, with TRBD1 as a possible D gene (6 bases). From germline, CDR1 is LNHDA and CDR2 SQIVND (reference sequence). CDR3 length equals 15 residues. V lost 3 bases to trimming and J lost 0 bases, with 11 bases between them. The CDR3 loop is CASSISGAVNTEAFF. The CDR3 region has the DNA TGTGCCAGTAGTATCTCAGGGGCGGTGAACACTGAAGCTTTCTTT. Combining the CDR3 with reference TRBV19 and TRBJ1-1 gives the whole variable domain DGGITQSPKYLFRKEGQNVTLSCEQNLNHDAMYWYRQDPGQGLRLIYYSQIVNDFQKGDIAEGYSVSREKKESFPLTVTSAQKNPTAFYLCASSISGAVNTEAFFGQGTRLTVV.

The J gene is TRBJ2-7, the V gene TRBV3-1 (or the pseudogene TRBV3-2); 8 bases align to TRBD2. The V gene's germline CDR1 is LGHDT and CDR2 YNNKEL (reference sequence). The CDR3 loop spans 13 amino acids. With 4 bases clipped from V and 3 bases from J, the junction kept 2 bases outside the gene matches. CDR3: CASSLGLGYEQYF. Written as DNA, the CDR3 is TGTGCCAGCAGCCTGGGACTAGGCTACGAGCAGTACTTC.

This clone was seen more than once but under ten times. The chain uses TRBV10-2 and TRBJ2-1; perhaps TRBD2 as D (5 bases). This CDR3 region has 13 residues. V was trimmed by 6 bases and J by 0 bases, leaving 6 bases between them. Germline lookup yields CDR1 WSHSY and CDR2 SAAADI. CDR3 protein: CASRGSSYNEQFF. CDR3 coding DNA: TGCGCCAGCAGGGGGAGCTCCTACAATGAGCAGTTCTTC.

In DNA form, the CDR3 reads TGTGCCAGCAGCTGGACGGGGGCGGTTGAAGCTTTCTTT. It yields the protein CASSWTGAVEAFF. V usage is TRBV7-9 and J usage is TRBJ1-1; D is perhaps TRBD1 (6 bases). The ends were cut back, 4 bases at V and 7 bases at J, with 13 bases in the middle. The germline CDR1 and CDR2 sequences are SEHNR and FQNEAQ (reference sequence). This CDR3 spans 13 amino acids.

The gene calls are TRBV28 and TRBJ1-6; no clear D. The CDR3 runs 14 residues. Looked up from germline, CDR1 is MDHEN and CDR2 is SYDVKM. V was cut by 7 bases and J by 2 bases, with 9 bases left in between. CDR3 sequence (DNA): TGTGCCAGCATAACTGGGGCCTATAATTCACCCCTCCACTTT. Its translation is CASITGAYNSPLHF.

The chain uses TRBV12-3 or TRBV12-4 and TRBJ1-2; no clear D. Trimming removed 5 bases from V and 8 bases from J, with 12 bases in between. The CDR3 runs 12 residues. CDR3 sequence (DNA): TGTGCCAGCAGTCCGCCGGGCGGGGGCTACACCTTC. It codes for CASSPPGGGYTF.

In this sample, this clone turned up once. The rearrangement uses TRBV2 and TRBJ2-7; TRBD2 is a possible D gene (6 bases). The germline V and J ends were trimmed by 4 bases and 2 bases, with 24 bases remaining between them. The CDR3 runs to 18 residues. Germline CDR1 reads SNHLY; CDR2 reads FYNNEI. The CDR3 sequence: CASSGGGPGGAPPYEQYF. The CDR3 region has the DNA TGTGCCAGCAGTGGAGGAGGCCCAGGAGGGGCCCCACCCTACGAGCAGTACTTC.

V and J are TRBV5-1 and TRBJ2-2, with no clear D. The V and J ends lost 3 bases and 5 bases respectively, with 14 bases between them. Germline V lookup: CDR1 SGHRS, CDR2 YFSETQ. The CDR3 loop spans 15 amino acids. The CDR3, as DNA: TGCGCCAGCAGCTATCATCAGCCCGAGACCGGGGAGCTGTTTTTT. It encodes CASSYHQPETGELFF.

The V gene is TRBV5-1, the J gene TRBJ2-7; a possible D gene is TRBD2 (6 bases). In germline, CDR1 is SGHRS, CDR2 YFSETQ. This CDR3 is built from 15 residues. The ends were cut back, 2 bases at V and 6 bases at J, with 18 bases in the middle. CDR3 in amino acids: CASSLPGRGTFEQYF. The DNA for the CDR3 is TGCGCCAGCAGCTTACCGGGACGGGGGACTTTCGAGCAGTACTTC.

The V gene is TRBV4-3, the J gene TRBJ1-1; weak D call: TRBD1 (6 bases). Germline CDR1 reads LGHNA; CDR2 reads YSLEER. The CDR3 length is 18 residues. V was clipped by 0 bases and J by 0 bases, with 17 bases between them. The CDR3 protein is CASSQEPAGARMNTEAFF. DNA of the CDR3: TGCGCCAGCAGCCAAGAACCGGCAGGGGCAAGGATGAACACTGAAGCTTTCTTT.

As to this clone: Other DNA variants within this sample encode the same CDR3. The genes are TRBV5-1 and TRBJ1-1; D gene ambiguous. Germline V gene sequence: CDR1 SGHRS, CDR2 YFSETQ. CDR3 length: 13 residues. The ends were cut back, 0 bases at V and 3 bases at J, with 6 bases in the middle. The CDR3 is CASSLAGYTEAFF. CDR3 DNA sequence: TGCGCCAGCAGCTTGGCCGGCTACACTGAAGCTTTCTTT. The full variable domain, with the rest looked up from reference TRBV5-1 and TRBJ1-1, is KAGVTQTPRYLIKTRGQQVTLSCSPISGHRSVSWYQQTPGQGLQFLFEYFSETQRNKGNFPGRFSGRQFSNSRSEMNVSTLELGDSALYLCASSLAGYTEAFFGQGTRLTVV.

The chain joins TRBV11-3 to TRBJ2-1; D ambiguous. Trimming removed 4 bases at V and 9 bases at J, with 7 bases between. The CDR3 contains 11 residues. The germline V gene has CDR1 SGHNT and CDR2 YENEEA. The CDR3 DNA sequence: TGTGCCAGCAGCTCCTCCGGTGAGCAGTTCTTC. This codes for CASSSSGEQFF.

V gene TRBV19 combines with J gene TRBJ1-2; no clear D gene. The V gene lost 6 bases and the J gene lost 4 bases, with 15 bases spanning the gap. The CDR3 totals 14 residues. The germline V gene has CDR1 LNHDA and CDR2 SQIVND (reference sequence). The CDR3 spells CASRGWRLLYGYTF. In DNA form, the CDR3 reads TGTGCCAGTAGAGGATGGCGGCTACTCTATGGCTACACCTTC.

This chain links TRBV6-5 with TRBJ1-1; 9 bases are a match to TRBD1. This CDR3 contains 15 residues. Trimming at V came to 5 bases and at J to 5 bases, leaving 9 bases not matched to a gene. Germline-derived CDR1 and CDR2 are MNHEY and SVGAGI. The CDR3 DNA reads as TGTGCCAGCAGTACCCGGGGACAGGGTTGGACTGAAGCTTTCTTT. Encoded protein: CASSTRGQGWTEAFF.

The rearrangement joins TRBV7-3 to TRBJ1-3, with 9 positions matching TRBD1. Germline lookup yields CDR1 SGHTA and CDR2 FQGTGA. CDR3 size: 15 residues. Losses at the gene ends were 5 bases for V and 2 bases for J; bases not matched to a gene: 4. The CDR3 DNA follows: TGTGCCAGCAGCGTGACAGGGGGGGCTGGAAACACCATATATTTT. This encodes CASSVTGGAGNTIYF.

This chain links TRBV5-6 with TRBJ1-5, with D perhaps TRBD1 (6 bases). Germline lookup yields CDR1 SGHDT and CDR2 YYEEEE. V lost 1 base, J lost 7 bases, and 12 bases lay in between. The CDR3 loop spans 14 amino acids. DNA of the CDR3: TGTGCCAGCAGCTTGTTCCAGGGGAACCAGCCCCAGCATTTT. Translation gives CASSLFQGNQPQHF.

This clone was counted a single time. V and J are TRBV19 and TRBJ1-1; TRBD1 matches at 11 bases. This CDR3 spans 13 amino acids. The V gene's germline CDR1 is LNHDA and CDR2 SQIVND (reference sequence). Trimming at V came to 5 bases and at J to 4 bases, leaving 0 bases not matched to a gene. The CDR3 coding sequence is TGTGCCAGTAGTGGGACAGGGGGCACTGAAGCTTTCTTT. The encoded protein is CASSGTGGTEAFF.

This chain joins TRBV18 and TRBJ1-1, with 9 bases matching TRBD1. V trimming: 3 bases; J trimming: 2 bases; junction bases outside the gene matches: 10. The CDR3 is 17 residues long. The germline V gene has CDR1 KGHSH and CDR2 LQKENI. The CDR3 DNA follows: TGTGCCAGCTCACCGAGGGGGACAGGGATGCAAAACACTGAAGCTTTCTTT. Residues: CASSPRGTGMQNTEAFF. The full variable domain, with the rest looked up from reference TRBV18 and TRBJ1-1, is NAGVMQNPRHLVRRRGQEARLRCSPMKGHSHVYWYRQLPEEGLKFMVYLQKENIIDESGMPKERFSAEFPKEGPSILRIQQVVRGDSAAYFCASSPRGTGMQNTEAFFGQGTRLTVV.

Worth noting for this clone: This specimen includes other DNA sequences encoding the same CDR3. The V and J genes are TRBV5-1 and TRBJ2-2; D is undetermined. Germline values: CDR1 SGHRS, CDR2 YFSETQ. The V end lost 0 bases, the J end lost 6 bases, and 3 bases lay between the germline ends. The CDR3 length is 12 residues. The CDR3 region is CASSLGAGELFF. DNA for the CDR3: TGCGCCAGCAGCTTGGGGGCCGGGGAGCTGTTTTTT.

The genes are TRBV9 and TRBJ2-5, with D perhaps assigned TRBD1 or TRBD2 (5 bases each). The CDR3 runs to 13 residues. The V end lost 3 bases, the J end lost 4 bases, and 10 bases lay between the germline ends. The germline V gene has CDR1 SGDLS and CDR2 YYNGEE. In nucleotides, the CDR3 is TGTGCCAGCAGCGCTGGGGGAAGAGAGACCCAGTACTTC. Translating gives CASSAGGRETQYF.

The V and J genes are TRBV19 and TRBJ1-2; D is undetermined. CDR1 LNHDA and CDR2 SQIVND come from the germline V gene (reference sequence). Trimming took 6 bases from V and 4 from J, leaving 9 bases between them. The CDR3 has 12 amino acids. The CDR3 sequence: CASRDFFYGYTF. The CDR3 DNA reads TGTGCCAGTAGAGATTTTTTCTATGGCTACACCTTC.

The chain has TRBV28 and TRBJ1-1; no reliable D call. This CDR3 region has 12 residues. CDR1 and CDR2 from the germline V gene are MDHEN and SYDVKM. V was shortened by 8 bases and J by 0 bases, with 7 bases between the two germline ends. The CDR3 here is CASRQVNTEAFF. The CDR3 coding sequence is TGTGCCAGCCGGCAGGTGAACACTGAAGCTTTCTTT.

The J gene is TRBJ2-7, the V gene TRBV3-1 (or the pseudogene TRBV3-2); either TRBD1 or TRBD2 may fit D (5 bases each). From germline, CDR1 is LGHDT and CDR2 YNNKEL (reference sequence). V was shortened by 3 bases and J by 2 bases, with 11 bases between the two germline ends. The CDR3 runs 14 residues. Here the CDR3 reads CASSQGQGPYEQYF. CDR3 bases: TGTGCCAGCAGCCAGGGGCAGGGACCCTACGAGCAGTACTTC.

V and J are TRBV6-4 and TRBJ1-6; D unclear. Looked up from germline, CDR1 is MRHNA and CDR2 is SNTAGT. CDR3 length equals 17 residues. With 2 bases removed from V and 6 bases from J, the gap between germline ends came to 17 bases. CDR3 sequence (DNA): TGTGCCAGCAGTGACAGGCACCGAGAAACTCCTAATTCACCCCTCCACTTT. Protein sequence: CASSDRHRETPNSPLHF.

This chain joins TRBV19 and TRBJ1-3, with D perhaps TRBD1 (5 bases). Germline V lookup: CDR1 LNHDA, CDR2 SQIVND (reference sequence). The CDR3 sequence is 15 residues long. Trimming took off 5 bases at V and 0 bases at J, with 11 bases between the two ends. The CDR3 loop reads CASSWDFSSGNTIYF. CDR3 sequence (DNA): TGTGCCAGTAGTTGGGACTTCAGCTCTGGAAACACCATATATTTT.

The chain couples TRBV5-1 to TRBJ2-2, with D possibly being TRBD1 (6 bases). The V gene lost 7 bases and the J gene lost 3 bases, with 13 bases spanning the gap. The CDR3 is 14 amino acids. In germline, CDR1 is SGHRS, CDR2 YFSETQ. The CDR3 sequence is CASGERTDTGELFF. CDR3 bases: TGCGCCAGCGGGGAGCGGACAGACACCGGGGAGCTGTTTTTT.

The rearrangement joins TRBV29-1 to TRBJ2-7, with D perhaps matching TRBD1 (5 bases). Trimming removed 4 bases from V and 6 bases from J, with 16 bases in between. The CDR3 runs 13 residues. Germline V CDR1 and CDR2: SQVTM, ANQGSEA. The CDR3 loop reads CSVVLIRDGEQYF. The DNA of the CDR3 is TGCAGCGTTGTTTTGATCAGGGATGGCGAGCAGTACTTC.